This TCR beta chain stems from a study of PD-1 blockade in classical Hodgkin lymphoma (dated by TCRdb to 2018 to 2021). As for the study more broadly: Nivolumab dosing was 3 mg/kg intravenously every 2 weeks, continuing until either disease progression or unacceptable toxicity. To define a peripheral blood immune signature of response to PD-1 blockade in classical Hodgkin lymphoma, the study combined TCR beta sequencing with CyTOF. The full study reports these points: Newly diagnosed patients were reported to have lower baseline TCR diversity than healthy donors, and relapsed/refractory patients were reported to have lower baseline TCR diversity still. A significant rise by C4D1 was seen in CD4+ but not CD8+ TCR diversity (p=0.0027 vs p=0.16), with the rise being most apparent in complete responders (p=0.02). Patients starting nivolumab less than 1 year after ASCT had lower diversity and were excluded from later analyses to avoid confounding by immune reconstitution. The study was limited to a single clinical trial cohort, and causes of repertoire differences, possibly disease activity or prior therapy, remained undefined. Trial patients with a complete response had baseline diversity similar to that of newly diagnosed patients, while partial responders and progressors had significantly lower diversity.

Genomic DNA was isolated using the Qiagen DNeasy kit from unsorted PBMCs as well as from negatively selected CD4+ and CD8+ fractions. TCR beta CDR3 regions were subjected to amplification by immunoSEQ multiplex PCR with primers that anneal to V and J segments. A synthetic immune receptor repertoire was used to minimize amplification bias, and any residual bias was removed computationally once sequencing was done. The study's own analysis went as follows. Custom Python scripts were used to quantify repertoire diversity as the Shannon entropy index. Unsorted, CD4+ and CD8+ repertoires were analyzed separately, except for combined analyses in which CD4+ and CD8+ sequences were merged in silico. Clonal expansion was defined as a frequency increase of at least 2-fold after treatment compared with C1D1, and clones undetected at baseline were assigned a pseudocount of 0.5. Clones with 0 or 1 copy at C1D1 were classified as singleton clones, and clones with 2 or more copies were classified as non-singleton clones. By matching protein sequences in sorted samples from the same patient, clones expanded in unsorted samples were annotated as CD4+, CD8+ or unknown. Wilcoxon tests on paired samples were used to test changes in diversity from C1D1 to C4D1. Not all clones reach the TCRdb copy of this immuneACCESS table, which keeps in-frame sequences only. Checked studies attribute under half of the gap to unresolved V genes and leave the rest unexplained. That table gives V, J and clone size, and the DNA gave D and trimming. This sample holds tens of thousands of clones; 89% were observed only once. Around 20% of the sample goes to the ten largest clones.

Concerning this clone itself: Which antigen it targets is not known. Base qualities are not provided; no much larger clone lies one nucleotide away.

Trimmed from V: 0 bases; trimmed from J: 7 bases; junction bases lacking a gene match: 8. Its CDR3 holds 16 amino acids, cysteine through phenylalanine. The only DNA kept is the CDR3, 48 bases in frame from the first base. CDR1 and CDR2 are drawn from the germline V gene: SGDLS, YYNGEE. The time point tag for this specimen amounts to: cycle 1 day 1 (C1D1), immediately before nivolumab initiation. All trial patients had relapsed after autologous stem cell transplantation, with cohorts A, B and C differing in prior brentuximab vedotin exposure. The trial cohort comprised roughly 50 patients with relapsed/refractory classical Hodgkin lymphoma whose best overall responses were complete response, partial response or progressive disease. Single-agent nivolumab was administered to trial patients in the multi-cohort phase II CheckMate 205 trial. An independent review committee assessed best overall response by applying the 2007 International Working Group response criteria. Trial PBMCs were obtained immediately prior to nivolumab initiation (C1D1) and on therapy at cycle 2 day 1 and cycle 4 day 1. Peripheral blood was collected in 8 mL Vacutainer Cell Preparation Tubes, from which PBMCs were isolated by centrifugation and then cryopreserved.

The sample here was peripheral blood mononuclear cells (PBMCs), taken at baseline. The chain is made from TRBV9 and TRBJ1-3, with 9 middle bases fitting TRBD1. This TCR came from a human donor with classical Hodgkin lymphoma. The sequence in DNA is TGTGCCAGCAGCGTAGGGGGACAGGGTCGGATGAACACCATATATTTT. Its protein is CASSVGGQGRMNTIYF.